Sequencing of this TCR beta chain was carried out in a study of CD8+ T cells in alopecia areata. Notes on the study in general: Scalp sequencing captures resident alphabeta T cells of normal skin too.

To note about this clone: Its antigen is not identified.

Germline CDR1 is SQVTM and CDR2 is ANQGSEA. V was clipped by 0 bases and J by 5 bases, with 7 bases between them. The CDR3 contains 12 residues. RNA was extracted and reverse transcribed into cDNA as the sequencing template. Assay used: immunoSEQ multiplex PCR; TCRdb lists only in-frame clones, some missing. The table lists some 180,000 clones, roughly 65% of them singletons. Researchers gathered lesional scalp punch biopsies and peripheral blood from patients with alopecia areata. Sorted out of PBMCs were CD4+ T cells and CD8+ T cells. The sequence was obtained from a human donor with alopecia areata. This chain connects TRBV29-1 to TRBJ1-2, with D uncertain. The material was CD4+ T cells sorted from blood, obtained at week 0. As DNA, the CDR3 is TGCAGCGTTGAAGAAGGGATATATGGCTACACCTTC. Protein: CSVEEGIYGYTF.